This record concerns one T cell receptor beta chain sequence. Germline V gives CDR1 MGHRA, CDR2 YSYEKL. The CDR3 length is 16 residues. Trimming cost V 4 bases and J 1 base, with 16 bases left between them. These data originate in a study of cytomegalovirus exposure and HLA in healthy donors. PCR amplification relied on 60 Vbeta primers (plus 13 Jbeta primers). Clones were read by immunoSEQ multiplex PCR, and TCRdb kept only the in-frame ones, dropping some. This table has some 120,000 clones, approximately 70% appearing once. The V call is TRBV4-1, the J call TRBJ1-1; D is undetermined. This TCR derives from a young woman in good health and CMV-seronegative. What was sequenced was PBMCs. For the CDR3, the DNA is TGCGCCAGCAGCCCTAGCCACGACGGTACGAACACTGAAGCTTTCTTT. Protein: CASSPSHDGTNTEAFF.